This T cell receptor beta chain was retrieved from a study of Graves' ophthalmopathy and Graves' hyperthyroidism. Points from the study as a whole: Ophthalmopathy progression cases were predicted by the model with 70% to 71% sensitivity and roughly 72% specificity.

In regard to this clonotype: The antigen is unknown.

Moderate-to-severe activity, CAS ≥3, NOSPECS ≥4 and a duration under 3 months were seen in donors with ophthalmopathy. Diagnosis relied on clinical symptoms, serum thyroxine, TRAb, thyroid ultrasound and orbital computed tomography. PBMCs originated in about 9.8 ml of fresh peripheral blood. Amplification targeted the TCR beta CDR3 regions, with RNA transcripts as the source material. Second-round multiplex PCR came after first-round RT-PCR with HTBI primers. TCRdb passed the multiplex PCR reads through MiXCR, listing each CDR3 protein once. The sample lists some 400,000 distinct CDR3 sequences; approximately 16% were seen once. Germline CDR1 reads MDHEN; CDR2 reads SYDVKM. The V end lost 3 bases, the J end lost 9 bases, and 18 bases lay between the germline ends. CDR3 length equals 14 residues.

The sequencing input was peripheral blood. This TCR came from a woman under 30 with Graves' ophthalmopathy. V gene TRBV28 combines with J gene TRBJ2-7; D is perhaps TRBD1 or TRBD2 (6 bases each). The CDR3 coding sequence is TGTGCCAGCAGTTTGAATCGGGGGCCCCAGGGGCAGTACTTC. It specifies CASSLNRGPQGQYF.